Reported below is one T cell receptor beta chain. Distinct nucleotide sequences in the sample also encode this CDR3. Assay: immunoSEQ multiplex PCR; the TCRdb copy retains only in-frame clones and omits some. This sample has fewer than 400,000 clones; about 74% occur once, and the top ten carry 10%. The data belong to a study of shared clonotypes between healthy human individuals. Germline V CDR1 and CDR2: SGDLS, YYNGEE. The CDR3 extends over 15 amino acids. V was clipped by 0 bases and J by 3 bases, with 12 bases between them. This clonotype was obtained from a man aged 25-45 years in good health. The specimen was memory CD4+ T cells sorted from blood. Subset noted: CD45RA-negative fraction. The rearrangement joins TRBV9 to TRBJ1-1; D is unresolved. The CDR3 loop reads CASSVGTLGDTEAFF. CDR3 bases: TGTGCCAGCAGCGTAGGAACCCTCGGGGACACTGAAGCTTTCTTT.